The 27 T cell receptor beta chains below come from one sample, sequenced in a study of T cell responses to AZD1222 COVID-19 vaccine. Some clones are missing from TCRdb's copy, which holds only in-frame ones; the method was immunoSEQ multiplex PCR. The data show some 150,000 clones, with around 85% seen just once and 5.5% to 6% held by the top ten. The input for sequencing was peripheral blood, taken on day 0 of MenACWY control vaccination. Receptors originate from an adult in good health.

The chain couples TRBV28 to TRBJ1-2; TRBD1 matches at 7 bases. This CDR3 comprises 14 residues. The V and J ends lost 6 bases and 8 bases, in that order; junction bases with no gene match: 12. From germline, CDR1 is MDHEN and CDR2 SYDVKM. This CDR3 reads CASRQNRGFRGYTF. CDR3 sequence (DNA): TGTGCCAGCAGACAGAACAGGGGATTTCGGGGCTACACCTTC.

This chain links TRBV5-1 with TRBJ1-4; D gene uncertain. This CDR3 region has 13 residues. The germline V gene encodes CDR1 SGHRS and CDR2 YFSETQ. V dropped 2 bases and J dropped 6 bases, with 8 bases sitting between them. DNA of the CDR3: TGCGCCAGCAGCTTAGATGTTTATGAAAAACTGTTTTTT. As protein: CASSLDVYEKLFF.

This chain uses TRBV28 with TRBJ1-1; maybe TRBD1 (6 bases). Germline-derived CDR1 and CDR2 are MDHEN and SYDVKM. V lost 7 bases and J 1 base, leaving 13 bases between the germline ends. CDR3 length: 14 amino acids. CDR3 loop: CASNNEGGNTEAFF. The CDR3 DNA reads TGTGCCAGCAACAATGAGGGGGGGAACACTGAAGCTTTCTTT.

The chain couples TRBV9 to TRBJ1-1; the D is unclear. In germline, CDR1 is SGDLS, CDR2 YYNGEE. The CDR3 has 16 residues. The V and J ends lost 0 bases and 1 base respectively, with 13 bases between them. Here the CDR3 reads CASSVGFGLSNTEAFF. In nucleotides, the CDR3 is TGTGCCAGCAGCGTAGGGTTCGGACTCTCGAACACTGAAGCTTTCTTT.

The chain uses TRBV5-1 and TRBJ2-2; D perhaps matches TRBD1 (5 bases). V was trimmed by 0 bases and J by 5 bases, leaving 11 bases between them. The CDR3 spans 15 residues. Looked up from germline, CDR1 is SGHRS and CDR2 is YFSETQ. The CDR3 DNA is TGCGCCAGCAGCTTGGGGACACGGTCAACCGGGGAGCTGTTTTTT. Its translation is CASSLGTRSTGELFF.

The rearrangement uses TRBV18 and TRBJ2-2; tentatively, D is TRBD2 (6 bases). The CDR3 loop spans 13 amino acids. In germline, CDR1 is KGHSH, CDR2 LQKENI. V lost 6 bases and J 4 bases, leaving 9 bases between the germline ends. CDR3 in DNA: TGTGCCAGCTCGCCGACTAGCACCGGGGAGCTGTTTTTT. This codes for CASSPTSTGELFF.

This chain uses TRBV7-9 with TRBJ1-2, with 8 positions matching TRBD1. CDR1 SEHNR and CDR2 FQNEAQ come from the germline V gene (reference sequence). With V trimmed by 7 bases and J by 4 bases, 5 bases remained unmatched. The CDR3 contains 13 residues. The CDR3 loop reads CASTSQGGYGYTF. Here the CDR3 DNA reads TGTGCCAGCACTTCACAGGGGGGCTATGGCTACACCTTC.

This rearrangement joins TRBV7-2 to TRBJ2-7, with 9 bases that match TRBD1. Trimming took 7 bases from V and 6 from J; bases not matched to a gene: 10. Per germline, CDR1 SGHTA and CDR2 FQGNSA. The CDR3 spans 14 residues. The CDR3 region has the DNA TGTGCCAGCAAACCACAGGGGGCCTTATCCGAGCAGTACTTC. Amino acid sequence: CASKPQGALSEQYF.

The chain couples TRBV18 to TRBJ2-2, with D maybe TRBD1 (6 bases). Deletions cut 4 bases from V and 5 bases from J, with 14 bases between. The length of the CDR3 is 15 residues. CDR1 and CDR2 from the germline V gene are KGHSH and LQKENI. The DNA of the CDR3 is TGTGCCAGCTCACTAAAAACAGGGTCGACCGGGGAGCTGTTTTTT. It translates to CASSLKTGSTGELFF.

The V gene is TRBV6-5, the J gene TRBJ2-7, with unresolved D. Germline V gene data show CDR1 as MNHEY and CDR2 as SVGAGI. The V gene lost 11 bases and the J gene lost 3 bases, with 17 bases spanning the gap. The CDR3 totals 13 residues. The CDR3 is CAELVPQFYEQYV. The CDR3 DNA is TGTGCCGAATTAGTCCCCCAATTCTACGAGCAGTACGTC.

The chain recombines TRBV4-1 with TRBJ1-5; 7 bases are shared with TRBD1. Germline loops: CDR1 MGHRA, CDR2 YSYEKL. The CDR3 is made up of 15 amino acids. V trimming: 0 bases; J trimming: 4 bases; junction bases outside the gene matches: 3. CDR3 amino acids: CASSQEGQLNQPQHF. CDR3 coding DNA: TGCGCCAGCAGCCAAGAGGGACAGTTGAATCAGCCCCAGCATTTT.

The chain links TRBV7-8 to TRBJ1-3; D is uncertain. V lost 1 base and J lost 0, with 4 bases in between. The CDR3 loop spans 14 amino acids. Germline V gives CDR1 SGHVS, CDR2 FQNEAQ. This CDR3 is CASSLGISGNTIYF. The CDR3, as DNA: TGTGCCAGCAGCTTAGGGATCTCTGGAAACACCATATATTTT.

The genes are TRBV19 and TRBJ2-1; perhaps TRBD1 as D (5 bases). V was trimmed by 5 bases and J by 4 bases, leaving 15 bases between them. The V gene's germline CDR1 is LNHDA and CDR2 SQIVND (reference sequence). CDR3 length: 15 residues. For the CDR3, the DNA is TGTGCCAGTAGTGCCCTTGAAGGGGTTTACAATGAGCAGTTCTTC. Translated: CASSALEGVYNEQFF.

The V and J genes are TRBV5-5 and TRBJ1-2; D perhaps matches TRBD1 (5 bases). The length of the CDR3 is 15 residues. Germline CDR1 and CDR2: SGHKS and YYEKEE (reference sequence). Trimming left V 0 bases short and J 7 bases short, with 16 bases between. CDR3 bases: TGTGCCAGCAGCTTGGAGATTCGGGGGAGGTCTGGCTACACCTTC. This codes for CASSLEIRGRSGYTF.

The chain employs TRBV28 and TRBJ1-2; TRBD1 matches 7 bases. V dropped 2 bases and J dropped 5; count of bases not matched to a gene: 8. The CDR3 is 15 amino acids. Germline CDR1 reads MDHEN; CDR2 reads SYDVKM. The DNA of the CDR3 is TGTGCCAGCAGTTTACAGTTAGGGGGCGCATATGGCTACACCTTC. Its protein product is CASSLQLGGAYGYTF.

The table lists this clone with a count of one. This chain links TRBV6-1 with TRBJ2-7; possibly TRBD1 for D (6 bases). The CDR3 totals 14 residues. Between the trimmed V and J ends, which lost 3 bases and 3 bases, there was a span of 12 bases. Per the germline V gene, CDR1 is MNHNS and CDR2 is SASEGT. The CDR3 loop is CASSEGGQLYEQYV. In DNA form, the CDR3 reads TGTGCCAGCAGTGAGGGCGGACAGCTCTACGAGCAGTACGTC.

This clone came up once. This chain links TRBV5-6 with TRBJ2-2; the D gene is possibly TRBD1 (6 bases). Trimming stripped 0 bases from V and 6 bases from J, with 18 bases between. The CDR3 length is 17 residues. In germline, CDR1 is SGHDT, CDR2 YYEEEE. CDR3 DNA: TGTGCCAGCAGCTTGGTATTCAGGGGCGGTGAGGCCGGGGAGCTGTTTTTT. It is translated as CASSLVFRGGEAGELFF.

The rearrangement links TRBV5-1 to TRBJ2-1; TRBD2 agrees at 9 bases. The CDR3 has 18 amino acids. Germline CDR1 SGHRS, CDR2 YFSETQ. J was trimmed by 9 bases and V by 4 bases; bases with no gene match: 20. CDR3 region: CASSIPLAGFLKGGEQFF. As DNA, the CDR3 is TGCGCCAGCAGCATTCCTCTAGCGGGATTCCTAAAGGGAGGTGAGCAGTTCTTC. The variable domain in full, with the rest retrieved from reference TRBV5-1 and TRBJ2-1, is KAGVTQTPRYLIKTRGQQVTLSCSPISGHRSVSWYQQTPGQGLQFLFEYFSETQRNKGNFPGRFSGRQFSNSRSEMNVSTLELGDSALYLCASSIPLAGFLKGGEQFFGPGTRLTVL.

This clone showed up just a few times. The chain employs TRBV2 and TRBJ2-1; D gene unclear. The length of the CDR3 is 10 residues. In germline, CDR1 is SNHLY, CDR2 FYNNEI. V was clipped by 8 bases and J by 6 bases, with 5 bases between them. The CDR3 nucleotides are TGTGCCAGCGGCGGCAATGAGCAGTTCTTC. Translating gives CASGGNEQFF. Combining the CDR3 with reference TRBV2 and TRBJ2-1 gives the whole variable domain EPEVTQTPSHQVTQMGQEVILRCVPISNHLYFYWYRQILGQKVEFLVSFYNNEISEKSEIFDDQFSVERPDGSNFTLKIRSTKLEDSAMYFCASGGNEQFFGPGTRLTVL.

The chain is built from TRBV7-9 and TRBJ2-3, with no clear D. Germline lookup yields CDR1 SEHNR and CDR2 FQNEAQ (reference sequence). The CDR3 has 16 residues. V dropped 3 bases and J dropped 7 bases, with 20 bases sitting between them. The DNA of the CDR3 is TGTGCCAGCAGCTTCGGTGGTAATCTTCCCGGATATACGCAGTATTTT. Protein: CASSFGGNLPGYTQYF.

The chain couples TRBV6-1 to TRBJ1-6; TRBD1 matches 8 bases. J was trimmed by 7 bases and V by 3 bases; bases with no gene match: 5. The length of the CDR3 is 15 residues. CDR1 and CDR2 (germline): MNHNS, SASEGT. The chain's CDR3 is CASSDRGLGNSPLHF. CDR3 sequence (DNA): TGTGCCAGCAGTGACAGGGGGCTGGGAAATTCACCCCTCCACTTT.

The rearrangement links TRBV6-5 to TRBJ1-5; TRBD1 matches 9 bases. This CDR3 has 14 residues. J gave up 2 bases and V 6 bases, and 2 bases lay outside the gene matches. CDR1 and CDR2 from the germline V gene are MNHEY and SVGAGI. The CDR3 DNA reads as TGTGCCAGCAGGCGGACAGGGGGCAATCAGCCCCAGCATTTT. It specifies CASRRTGGNQPQHF.

V gene TRBV27 combines with J gene TRBJ2-3; 10 bases align to TRBD2. V shed 2 bases, J shed 3 bases, and the junction held 2 bases outside the gene matches. In germline, CDR1 is MNHEY, CDR2 SMNVEV (reference sequence). The CDR3 runs 15 residues. The CDR3 DNA reads as TGTGCCAGCAGTTTACTAGCGGGGGCGACAGATACGCAGTATTTT. Translation gives CASSLLAGATDTQYF.

This chain joins TRBV9 and TRBJ1-3; a weak D match, TRBD1 (5 bases). Trimming pared 0 bases from V and 7 bases from J, leaving 20 bases between. Germline CDR1 reads SGDLS; CDR2 reads YYNGEE. The CDR3 spans 17 residues. The CDR3 DNA is TGTGCCAGCAGCGTAGGGGGAAGGGGCCCCTTCGGGAACACCATATATTTT. Translation gives CASSVGGRGPFGNTIYF.

The rearrangement uses TRBV12-3 or TRBV12-4 and TRBJ2-7; 9 bases match TRBD1. This CDR3 is built from 13 residues. Trimming cost V 7 bases and J 4 bases; bases outside gene matches: 5. The CDR3 DNA reads as TGTGCCAGCACCCGGACAGGGGAATACGAGCAGTACTTC. Encoded protein: CASTRTGEYEQYF.

The rearrangement joins TRBV19 to TRBJ1-4; 10 bases fit TRBD1. Germline CDR1 LNHDA, CDR2 SQIVND (reference sequence). J lost 6 bases, V lost 7 bases, and 5 bases had no gene match. This CDR3 is 14 amino acids long. CDR3 in amino acids: CASTEDRGDEKLFF. CDR3 coding DNA: TGTGCCAGTACAGAGGACAGGGGGGATGAAAAACTGTTTTTT.

V is TRBV29-1 and J is TRBJ2-5; D unresolved. CDR1 and CDR2 (germline): SQVTM, ANQGSEA. V was pared by 6 bases and J by 0 bases, with 11 bases between. This CDR3 comprises 13 residues. The chain's CDR3 is CSVAQSYQETQYF. For the CDR3, the DNA is TGCAGCGTCGCTCAGTCTTACCAAGAGACCCAGTACTTC. The full variable domain, rest sourced from reference TRBV29-1 and TRBJ2-5, is SAVISQKPSRDICQRGTSLTIQCQVDSQVTMMFWYRQQPGQSLTLIATANQGSEATYESGFVIDKFPISRPNLTFSTLTVSNMSPEDSSIYLCSVAQSYQETQYFGPGTRLLVL.